The clone carrying this TCR beta chain came up a few times. This entry is derived from a study of T cells after yellow fever vaccination. MiXCR, run by TCRdb on the 5' RACE reads, gives a single entry per CDR3 protein. The data contain 170,000 or so distinct CDR3 sequences, 6.2% of them singletons. Germline values: CDR1 SGHNT, CDR2 YYREEE (reference sequence). The V gene lost 3 bases and the J gene lost 5 bases, with 17 bases spanning the gap. This CDR3 is built from 16 residues. The chain couples TRBV5-4 to TRBJ1-4; possibly TRBD1 for D (5 bases). Sequences were derived from CD4+ T cells sorted from PBMCs, sampled on the day of the first yellow fever vaccination. The source is a man in his late teens or twenties who received the YFV17D yellow fever vaccine. CDR3 amino acids: CASSWGLGGENEKLFF. CDR3 DNA: TGTGCCAGCAGCTGGGGACTTGGAGGGGAAAATGAAAAACTGTTTTTT.